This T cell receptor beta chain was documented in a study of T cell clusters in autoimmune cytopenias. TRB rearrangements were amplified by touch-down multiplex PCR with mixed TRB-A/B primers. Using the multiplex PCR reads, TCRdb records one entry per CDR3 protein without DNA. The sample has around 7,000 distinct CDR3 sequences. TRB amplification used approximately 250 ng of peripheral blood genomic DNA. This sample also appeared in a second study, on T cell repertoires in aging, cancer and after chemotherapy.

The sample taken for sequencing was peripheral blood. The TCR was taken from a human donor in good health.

This CDR3 is CASSIHRADRVNEKLFF. The rearrangement links TRBV19 to TRBJ1-4; TCRdb designates TRBD1, a call that cannot be tested without DNA. This CDR3 spans 17 amino acids. Germline V gives CDR1 LNHDA, CDR2 SQIVND (reference sequence).